The clone carrying this T cell receptor beta chain was counted many times. The entry originates in a study of T-cell reconstitution after alpha-beta-depleted transplantation in children. Using unique molecular identifiers, the investigators prepared the TCRbeta library. TCRdb ran MiXCR on the PCR reads and lists one entry per CDR3 protein. The repertoire consists of a few hundred thousand distinct CDR3 sequences, with approximately 10% occurring once and the leading ten covering around 6%. After removal of 6 bases from V and 2 bases from J, the junction contained 6 bases not matched to a gene. The CDR3 is made up of 14 amino acids. Looked up from germline, CDR1 is DFQATT and CDR2 is SNEGSKA (reference sequence).

The TCR was taken from a human donor who donated a stem cell graft to a child with acute lymphoblastic leukemia. This chain links TRBV20-1 with TRBJ2-2; TRBD1 aligns across 7 bases. The material was PBMCs from the stem cell graft donor, obtained from the stem cell graft. The CDR3 coding sequence is TGCAGTGCCGTCGGGACAGCAAACACCGGGGAGCTGTTTTTT. Translated, it gives CSAVGTANTGELFF.